This T cell receptor (beta chain) is drawn from a study of CD8 T cells in Susac syndrome. CDR3 length: 15 amino acids. The V segment lost 3 bases and the J segment 5 bases; nucleotides outside the gene matches: 6. Germline loops: CDR1 WNHNN, CDR2 SYGVQD (reference sequence). TCR beta sequences were obtained from blood CD8+ and CD4+ T cells. A quantity of roughly 0.5 to 1 ug RNA underwent reverse transcription using random hexamers. A single record per CDR3 protein comes from TCRdb applying MiXCR to the immunoSEQ multiplex PCR reads. The sample has hundreds of thousands of distinct CDR3 sequences, 85% to 95% seen once; the top ten hold around 0.067%.

The sequence came from a human donor with multiple sclerosis. The specimen was CD4+ T cells from PBMCs. The chain is built from TRBV10-1 and TRBJ2-7; 11 bases are a match to TRBD2. The CDR3 loop is CASSDPSGGYNEQYF. The CDR3 region has the DNA TGCGCCAGCAGTGACCCTAGCGGGGGGTATAACGAGCAGTACTTC.